This T cell receptor (beta chain) is drawn from a study of shared clonotypes between healthy human individuals. Germline V CDR1 and CDR2: SGHAT, FQNNGV. V was clipped by 2 bases and J by 2 bases, with 12 bases between them. The CDR3 loop spans 15 amino acids. Only in-frame clones appear in the TCRdb table, and some are missing; sequencing was by immunoSEQ multiplex PCR. The sample consists of roughly 1,500,000 clones, 98% of them appearing once. The specimen was naive CD4+ T cells sorted from blood. Described subset: CD45RA+ positively selected. The V gene is TRBV11-2, the J gene TRBJ2-5, with D possibly being TRBD2 (5 bases). This clonotype originated in a man aged 30 to 45 in good health. The CDR3 DNA reads TGTGCCAGCAGCTTAATAGGCAGCGGACAAGAGACCCAGTACTTC. Protein product: CASSLIGSGQETQYF.